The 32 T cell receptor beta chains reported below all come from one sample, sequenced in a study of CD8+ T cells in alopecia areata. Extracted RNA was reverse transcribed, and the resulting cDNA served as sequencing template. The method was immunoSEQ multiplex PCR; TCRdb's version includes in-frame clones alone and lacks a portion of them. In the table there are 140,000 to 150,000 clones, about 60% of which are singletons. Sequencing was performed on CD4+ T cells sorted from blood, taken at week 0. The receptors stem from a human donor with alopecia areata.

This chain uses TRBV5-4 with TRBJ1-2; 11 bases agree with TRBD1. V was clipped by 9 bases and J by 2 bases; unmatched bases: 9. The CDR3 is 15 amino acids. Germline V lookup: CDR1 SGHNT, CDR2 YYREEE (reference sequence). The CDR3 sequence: CATGQGAWVNYGYTF. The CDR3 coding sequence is TGTGCCACCGGACAGGGGGCATGGGTGAACTATGGCTACACCTTC.

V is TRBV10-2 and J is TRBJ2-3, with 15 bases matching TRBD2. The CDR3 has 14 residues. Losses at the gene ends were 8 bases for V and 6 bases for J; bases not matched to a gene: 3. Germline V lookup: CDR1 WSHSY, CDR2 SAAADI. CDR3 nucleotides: TGCGCCAGCTCAGGACTAGCGGGAGGGGATACGCAGTATTTT. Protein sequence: CASSGLAGGDTQYF.

CDR3 DNA sequence: TGTGCCTGGAGTGCCGCGGGGCCCCAGCATTTT. This encodes CAWSAAGPQHF. This chain uses TRBV30 with TRBJ1-5, with D unresolved. The length of the CDR3 is 11 residues. The germline V gene has CDR1 GTSNPN and CDR2 SVGIG (reference sequence). Trimming took 1 base from V and 9 from J, leaving 7 bases between them.

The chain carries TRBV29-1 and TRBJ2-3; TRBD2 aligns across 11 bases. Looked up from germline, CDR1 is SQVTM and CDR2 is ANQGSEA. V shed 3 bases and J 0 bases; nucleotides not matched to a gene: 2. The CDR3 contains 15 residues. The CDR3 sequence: CSVEPSGGSTDTQYF. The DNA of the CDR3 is TGCAGCGTTGAGCCTAGCGGGGGGAGCACAGATACGCAGTATTTT.

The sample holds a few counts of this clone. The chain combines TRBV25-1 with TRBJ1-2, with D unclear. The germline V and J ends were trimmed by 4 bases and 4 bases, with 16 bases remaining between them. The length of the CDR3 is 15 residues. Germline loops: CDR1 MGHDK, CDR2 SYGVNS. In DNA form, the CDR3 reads TGTGCCAGCAGTGGCCTAAGGGCCCTCGTCTATGGCTACACCTTC. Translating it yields CASSGLRALVYGYTF.

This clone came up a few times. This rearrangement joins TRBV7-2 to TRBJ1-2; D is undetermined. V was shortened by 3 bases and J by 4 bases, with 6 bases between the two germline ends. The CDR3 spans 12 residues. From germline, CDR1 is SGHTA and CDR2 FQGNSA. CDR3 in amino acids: CASSFGPYGYTF. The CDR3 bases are TGTGCCAGCAGCTTCGGACCCTATGGCTACACCTTC.

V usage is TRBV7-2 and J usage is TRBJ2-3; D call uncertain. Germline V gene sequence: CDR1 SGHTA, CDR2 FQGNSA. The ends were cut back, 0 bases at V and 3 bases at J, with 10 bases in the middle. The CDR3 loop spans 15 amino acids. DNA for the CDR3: TGTGCCAGCAGCTTAGCATCGGGCCCGACAGATACGCAGTATTTT. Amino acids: CASSLASGPTDTQYF.

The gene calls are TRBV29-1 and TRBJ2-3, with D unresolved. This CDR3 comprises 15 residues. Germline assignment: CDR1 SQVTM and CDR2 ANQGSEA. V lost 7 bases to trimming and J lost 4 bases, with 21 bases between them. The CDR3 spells CSAARTHGTADTQYF. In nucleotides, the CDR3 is TGCAGCGCTGCTAGGACCCACGGAACCGCAGATACGCAGTATTTT.

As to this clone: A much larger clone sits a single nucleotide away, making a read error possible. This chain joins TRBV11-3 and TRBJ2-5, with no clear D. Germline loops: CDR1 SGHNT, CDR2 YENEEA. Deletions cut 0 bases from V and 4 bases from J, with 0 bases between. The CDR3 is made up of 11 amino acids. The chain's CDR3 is CASSLEETQYF. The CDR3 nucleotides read TGTGCCAGCAGCTTAGAAGAGACCCAGTACTTC.

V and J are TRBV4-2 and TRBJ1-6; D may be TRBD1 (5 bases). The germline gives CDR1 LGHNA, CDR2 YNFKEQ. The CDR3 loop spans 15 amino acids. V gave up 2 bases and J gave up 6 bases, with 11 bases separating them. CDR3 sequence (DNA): TGTGCCAGCAGCCAACTGAGACAGCGTAATTCACCCCTCCACTTT. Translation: CASSQLRQRNSPLHF.

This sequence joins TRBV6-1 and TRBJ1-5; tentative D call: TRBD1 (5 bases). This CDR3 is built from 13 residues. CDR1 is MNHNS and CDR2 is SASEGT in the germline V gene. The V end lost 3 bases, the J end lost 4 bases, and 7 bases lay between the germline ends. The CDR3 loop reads CASSEQGNQPQHF. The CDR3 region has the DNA TGTGCCAGCAGTGAGCAGGGTAATCAGCCCCAGCATTTT.

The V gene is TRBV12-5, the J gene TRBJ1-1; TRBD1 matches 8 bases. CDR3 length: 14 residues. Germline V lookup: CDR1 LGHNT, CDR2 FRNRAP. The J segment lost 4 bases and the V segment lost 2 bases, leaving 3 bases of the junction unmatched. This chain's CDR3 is CASGLNTGGTEAFF. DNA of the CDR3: TGTGCTAGTGGTTTGAACACAGGGGGCACTGAAGCTTTCTTT.

Here the CDR3 reads CSVVGETQYF. The CDR3 DNA reads TGCAGTGTGGTGGGAGAGACCCAGTACTTC. J is TRBJ2-5 and V is TRBV20-1, with D hard to call. V dropped 7 bases and J dropped 4 bases, with 7 bases sitting between them. CDR3 size: 10 residues. Germline V gene data show CDR1 as DFQATT and CDR2 as SNEGSKA (reference sequence).

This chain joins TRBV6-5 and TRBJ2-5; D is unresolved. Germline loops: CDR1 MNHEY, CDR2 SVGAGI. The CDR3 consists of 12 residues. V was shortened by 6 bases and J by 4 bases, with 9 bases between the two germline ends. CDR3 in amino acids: CASRSSRETQYF. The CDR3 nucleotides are TGTGCCAGCAGGTCAAGCAGAGAGACCCAGTACTTC.

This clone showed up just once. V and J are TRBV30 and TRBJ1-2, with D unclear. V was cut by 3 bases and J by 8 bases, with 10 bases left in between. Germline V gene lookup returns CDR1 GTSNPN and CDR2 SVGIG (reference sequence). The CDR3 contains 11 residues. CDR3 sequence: CAWSQQRGYTF. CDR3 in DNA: TGTGCCTGGAGCCAGCAACGGGGCTACACCTTC. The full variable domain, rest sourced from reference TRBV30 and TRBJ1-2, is SQTIHQWPATLVQPVGSPLSLECTVEGTSNPNLYWYRQAAGRGLQLLFYSVGIGQISSEVPQNLSASRPQDRQFILSSKKLLLSDSGFYLCAWSQQRGYTFGSGTRLTVV.

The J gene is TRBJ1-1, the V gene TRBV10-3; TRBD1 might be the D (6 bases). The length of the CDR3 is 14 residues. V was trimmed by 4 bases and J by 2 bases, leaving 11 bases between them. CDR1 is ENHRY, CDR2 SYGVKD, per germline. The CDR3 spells CAISGDTPNTEAFF. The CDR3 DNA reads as TGTGCCATCAGTGGGGACACGCCAAACACTGAAGCTTTCTTT.

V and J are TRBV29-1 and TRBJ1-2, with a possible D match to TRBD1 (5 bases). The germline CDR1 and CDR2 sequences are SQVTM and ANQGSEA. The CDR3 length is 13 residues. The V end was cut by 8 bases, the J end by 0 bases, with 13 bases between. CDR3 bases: TGCAGCCTTTCGGCAGGGACTAACTATGGCTACACCTTC. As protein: CSLSAGTNYGYTF. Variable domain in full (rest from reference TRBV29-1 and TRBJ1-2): SAVISQKPSRDICQRGTSLTIQCQVDSQVTMMFWYRQQPGQSLTLIATANQGSEATYESGFVIDKFPISRPNLTFSTLTVSNMSPEDSSIYLCSLSAGTNYGYTFGSGTRLTVV.

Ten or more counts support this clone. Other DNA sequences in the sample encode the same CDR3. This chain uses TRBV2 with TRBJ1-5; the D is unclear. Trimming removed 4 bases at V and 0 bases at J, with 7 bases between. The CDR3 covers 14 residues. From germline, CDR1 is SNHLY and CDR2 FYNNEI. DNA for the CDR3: TGTGCCAGCAGTGCGTCCATTAGCAATCAGCCCCAGCATTTT. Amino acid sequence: CASSASISNQPQHF.

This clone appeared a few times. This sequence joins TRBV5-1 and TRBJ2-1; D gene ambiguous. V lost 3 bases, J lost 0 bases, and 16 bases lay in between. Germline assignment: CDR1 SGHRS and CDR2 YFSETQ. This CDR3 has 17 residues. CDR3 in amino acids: CASSSPVARSSYNEQFF. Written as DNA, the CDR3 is TGCGCCAGCAGCTCCCCCGTCGCAAGGAGCTCCTACAATGAGCAGTTCTTC. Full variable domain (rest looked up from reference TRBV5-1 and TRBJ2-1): KAGVTQTPRYLIKTRGQQVTLSCSPISGHRSVSWYQQTPGQGLQFLFEYFSETQRNKGNFPGRFSGRQFSNSRSEMNVSTLELGDSALYLCASSSPVARSSYNEQFFGPGTRLTVL.

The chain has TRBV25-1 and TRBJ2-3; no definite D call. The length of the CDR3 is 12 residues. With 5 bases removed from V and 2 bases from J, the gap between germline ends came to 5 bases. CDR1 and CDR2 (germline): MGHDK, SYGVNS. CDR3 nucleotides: TGTGCCAGCAGTCGGGTCACAGATACGCAGTATTTT. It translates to CASSRVTDTQYF. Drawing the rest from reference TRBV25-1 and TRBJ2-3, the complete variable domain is EADIYQTPRYLVIGTGKKITLECSQTMGHDKMYWYQQDPGMELHLIHYSYGVNSTEKGDLSSESTVSRIRTEHFPLTLESARPSHTSQYLCASSRVTDTQYFGPGTRLTVL.

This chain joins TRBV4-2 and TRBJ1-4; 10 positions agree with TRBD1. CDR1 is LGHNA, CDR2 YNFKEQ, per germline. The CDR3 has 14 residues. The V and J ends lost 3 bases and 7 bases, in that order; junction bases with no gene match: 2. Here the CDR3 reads CASSHGTGAEKLFF. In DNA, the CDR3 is TGTGCCAGCAGCCACGGGACAGGGGCTGAAAAACTGTTTTTT.

The CDR3, as DNA: TGTGCCAGCAGTGGACTAGCGGGGGGGCCGTACTTC. Translated, it gives CASSGLAGGPYF. The chain employs TRBV13 and TRBJ2-7; TRBD2 agrees at 15 bases. The CDR3 is made up of 12 amino acids. Losses at the gene ends were 6 bases for V and 12 bases for J; bases not matched to a gene: 3. CDR1 is PRHDT and CDR2 is FYEKMQ in the germline V gene (reference sequence).

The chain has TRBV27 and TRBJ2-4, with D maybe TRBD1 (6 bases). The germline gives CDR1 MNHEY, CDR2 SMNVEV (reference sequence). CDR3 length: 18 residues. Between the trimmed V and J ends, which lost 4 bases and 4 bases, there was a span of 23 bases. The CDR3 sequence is CASSSLAHRDRTKNIQYF. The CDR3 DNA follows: TGTGCCAGCAGTTCGCTCGCCCACCGAGACAGGACGAAAAACATTCAGTACTTC.

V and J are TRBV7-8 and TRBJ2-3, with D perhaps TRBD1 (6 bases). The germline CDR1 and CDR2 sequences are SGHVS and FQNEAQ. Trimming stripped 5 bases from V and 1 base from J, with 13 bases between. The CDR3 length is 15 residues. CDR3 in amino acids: CASSPPGQRTDTQYF. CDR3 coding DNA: TGTGCCAGCAGCCCCCCCGGACAGCGCACAGATACGCAGTATTTT.

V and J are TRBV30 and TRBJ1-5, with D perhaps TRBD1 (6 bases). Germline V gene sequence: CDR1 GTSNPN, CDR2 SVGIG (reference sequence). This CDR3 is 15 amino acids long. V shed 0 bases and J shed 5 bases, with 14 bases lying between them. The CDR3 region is CAWSVLDREYQPQHF. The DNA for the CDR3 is TGTGCCTGGAGTGTTCTGGACAGAGAATATCAGCCCCAGCATTTT.

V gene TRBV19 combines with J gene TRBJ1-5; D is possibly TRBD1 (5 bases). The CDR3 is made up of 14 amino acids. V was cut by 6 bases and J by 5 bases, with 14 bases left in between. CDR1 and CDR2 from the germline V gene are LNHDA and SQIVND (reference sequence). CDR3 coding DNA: TGTGCCAGTAGCCCACAGGCGGGTTATCAGCCCCAGCATTTT. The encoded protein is CASSPQAGYQPQHF.

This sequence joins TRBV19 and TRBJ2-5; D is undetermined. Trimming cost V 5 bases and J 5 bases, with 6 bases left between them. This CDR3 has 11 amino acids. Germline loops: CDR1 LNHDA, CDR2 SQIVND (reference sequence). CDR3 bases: TGTGCCAGTAGTCGGTGGGAGACCCAGTACTTC. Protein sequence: CASSRWETQYF.

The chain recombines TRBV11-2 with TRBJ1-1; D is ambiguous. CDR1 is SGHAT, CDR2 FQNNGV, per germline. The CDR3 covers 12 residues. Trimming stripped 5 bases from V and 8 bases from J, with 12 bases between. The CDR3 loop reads CASSPTGIEAFF. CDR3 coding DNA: TGTGCCAGCAGCCCCACGGGAATCGAAGCTTTCTTT.

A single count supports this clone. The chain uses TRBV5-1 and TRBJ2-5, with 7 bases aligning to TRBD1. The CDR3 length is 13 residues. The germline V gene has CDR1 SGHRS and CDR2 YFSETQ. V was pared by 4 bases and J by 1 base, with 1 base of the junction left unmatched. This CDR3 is CASSKGAQETQYF. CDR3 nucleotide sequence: TGCGCCAGCAGCAAGGGGGCCCAAGAGACCCAGTACTTC.

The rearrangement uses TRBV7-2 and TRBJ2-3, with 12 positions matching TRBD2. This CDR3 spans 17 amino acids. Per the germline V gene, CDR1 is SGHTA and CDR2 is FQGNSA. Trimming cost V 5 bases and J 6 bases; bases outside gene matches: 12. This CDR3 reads CASSQRTSGAKGDTQYF. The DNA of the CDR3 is TGTGCCAGCAGCCAACGGACTAGCGGGGCTAAGGGGGATACGCAGTATTTT.

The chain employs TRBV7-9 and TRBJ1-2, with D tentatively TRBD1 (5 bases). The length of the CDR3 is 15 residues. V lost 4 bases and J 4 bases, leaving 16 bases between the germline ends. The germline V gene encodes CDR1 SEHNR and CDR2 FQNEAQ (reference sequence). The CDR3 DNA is TGTGCCAGCAGCTCCCTAGCCACAGGACGCTATGGCTACACCTTC. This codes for CASSSLATGRYGYTF.

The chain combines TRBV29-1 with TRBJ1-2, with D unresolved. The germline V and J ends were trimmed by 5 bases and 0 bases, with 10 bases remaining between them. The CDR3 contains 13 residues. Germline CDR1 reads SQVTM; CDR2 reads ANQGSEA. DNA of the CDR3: TGCAGCGTTCGGACGTACTCTAACTATGGCTACACCTTC. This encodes CSVRTYSNYGYTF.